A single sample gave rise to the 18 T cell receptor beta chains below, sequenced in a study of blood T cell repertoires in COVID-19. Measured with immunoSEQ multiplex PCR; TCRdb has only the in-frame clones, and not every one. The data show some 110,000 clones, around 85% seen once. The sample was peripheral blood. These receptors all stem from a middle-aged man with acute or convalescent COVID-19.

This clone was seen a single time. The chain couples TRBV10-3 to TRBJ1-6, with 10 bases identical to TRBD1. Trimming removed 0 bases from V and 11 bases from J; junction bases left unmatched: 7. Per germline, CDR1 ENHRY and CDR2 SYGVKD. The CDR3 is 16 residues long. Written as DNA, the CDR3 is TGTGCCATCAGTGAGTCAGGGACAGGGGTTGTGACACCCCTCCACTTT. This codes for CAISESGTGVVTPLHF.

This clone qualifies as medium-sized. The chain carries TRBV27 and TRBJ1-1, with a possible D match to TRBD1 (5 bases). The CDR3 is 11 residues long. V gave up 3 bases and J gave up 13 bases, with 12 bases separating them. The germline CDR1 and CDR2 sequences are MNHEY and SMNVEV (reference sequence). This CDR3 reads CASSFLGRGFF. DNA of the CDR3: TGTGCCAGCAGTTTCCTTGGGAGGGGTTTCTTT.

This clone was detected once. In DNA form, the CDR3 reads TGTGCCAGAAGCTTGATATCGGGACAGGGGAACACTGAAGCTTTCTTT. Its translation: CARSLISGQGNTEAFF. The J gene is TRBJ1-1, the V gene TRBV5-3; TRBD1 aligns across 9 bases. TRBV5-3 counts as an open reading frame of uncertain function. This CDR3 comprises 16 residues. Trimming took 1 base from V and 1 from J; bases not matched to a gene: 5.

This sequence joins TRBV6-5 and TRBJ1-2; D might be TRBD1 (5 bases). The CDR3 consists of 13 residues. V was cut by 11 bases and J by 4 bases, with 17 bases left in between. Germline V CDR1 and CDR2: MNHEY, SVGAGI. Here the CDR3 reads CALQPGPLYGYTF. The DNA of the CDR3 is TGTGCCCTACAGCCAGGGCCCCTCTATGGCTACACCTTC.

This chain uses TRBV19 with TRBJ2-2, with TRBD2 matching 7 bases. The junction had 0 bases not matched to a gene; V was cut back by 7 bases and J by 7 bases. The CDR3 extends over 11 amino acids. Germline CDR1 is LNHDA and CDR2 is SQIVND (reference sequence). CDR3 in amino acids: CASTGGGELFF. Written as DNA, the CDR3 is TGTGCCAGTACGGGGGGCGGGGAGCTGTTTTTT. Using reference TRBV19 and TRBJ2-2 for the parts outside the CDR3, the full variable domain is DGGITQSPKYLFRKEGQNVTLSCEQNLNHDAMYWYRQDPGQGLRLIYYSQIVNDFQKGDIAEGYSVSREKKESFPLTVTSAQKNPTAFYLCASTGGGELFFGEGSRLTVL.

The chain uses TRBV29-1 and TRBJ2-4; 13 bases agree with TRBD2. The length of the CDR3 is 17 residues. V dropped 6 bases and J dropped 1; count of bases not matched to a gene: 9. The V gene's germline CDR1 is SQVTM and CDR2 ANQGSEA. CDR3: CSVNGLAGVRAKNIQYF. CDR3 DNA: TGCAGCGTGAACGGACTAGCGGGAGTCAGGGCCAAAAACATTCAGTACTTC.

A single count supports this clone. The V gene is TRBV28, the J gene TRBJ1-3; TRBD1 matches 10 bases. This CDR3 has 16 amino acids. Germline V gives CDR1 MDHEN, CDR2 SYDVKM. J lost 3 bases, V lost 5 bases, and 7 bases had no gene match. The CDR3 nucleotides read TGTGCCAGCAGTCGGTCGGACAGGGGGAGTGGAAACACCATATATTTT. Its protein is CASSRSDRGSGNTIYF.

The chain links TRBV12-3 or TRBV12-4 to TRBJ2-5; D unclear. Trimming took off 6 bases at V and 0 bases at J, with 8 bases between the two ends. The CDR3 covers 13 residues. The CDR3: CASRKTNQETQYF. The CDR3 DNA is TGTGCCAGCAGGAAAACTAACCAAGAGACCCAGTACTTC.

This sequence joins TRBV15 and TRBJ2-5, with a weak D call TRBD1 (5 bases). Trimming pared 0 bases from V and 4 bases from J, leaving 12 bases between. CDR1 is LNHNV and CDR2 is YYDKDF in the germline V gene (reference sequence). CDR3 size: 15 residues. In DNA form, the CDR3 reads TGTGCCACCAGCAGAGAGCTCAGGGCCAGAGAGACCCAGTACTTC. Residues: CATSRELRARETQYF.

The chain recombines TRBV11-3 with TRBJ1-6, with D perhaps TRBD1 (5 bases). Germline V gene lookup returns CDR1 SGHNT and CDR2 YENEEA. The CDR3 totals 16 residues. V was pared by 5 bases and J by 9 bases, with 20 bases between. DNA for the CDR3: TGTGCCAGCAGCGGAATGTGGATAAGGGGCGGTTCACCCCTCCACTTT. Its protein product is CASSGMWIRGGSPLHF.

CDR3 loop: CASSYSGTGRYEQYF. CDR3 DNA: TGTGCCAGCAGTTACTCCGGGACAGGGCGGTACGAGCAGTACTTC. The chain carries TRBV6-5 and TRBJ2-7, with 9 bases fitting TRBD1. CDR1 MNHEY and CDR2 SVGAGI come from the germline V gene. After removal of 0 bases from V and 4 bases from J, the junction contained 4 bases not matched to a gene. The CDR3 runs 15 residues.

V is TRBV6-5 and J is TRBJ1-3, with a tentative D call TRBD1 (5 bases). There are 15 residues in the CDR3. The germline gives CDR1 MNHEY, CDR2 SVGAGI. Trimming removed 8 bases at V and 0 bases at J, with 14 bases between. CDR3 in DNA: TGTGCCAGCCGACGGGGGGAATACTCTGGAAACACCATATATTTT. Residues: CASRRGEYSGNTIYF.

This clone was recorded only once. The chain employs TRBV4-2 and TRBJ2-1; 10 nucleotides line up with TRBD2. The CDR3 totals 16 residues. With V trimmed by 3 bases and J by 7 bases, 9 bases remained unmatched. The germline V gene encodes CDR1 LGHNA and CDR2 YNFKEQ. CDR3 sequence: CASSHPRAGGLNEQFF. Here the CDR3 DNA reads TGTGCCAGCAGCCACCCCCGAGCGGGGGGGCTGAATGAGCAGTTCTTC.

The sample holds one count of this clone. The V gene is TRBV3-1 (or the pseudogene TRBV3-2), the J gene TRBJ1-2; weak D call: TRBD1 (5 bases). V was trimmed by 4 bases and J by 0 bases, leaving 15 bases between them. This CDR3 spans 16 amino acids. Germline CDR1 reads LGHDT; CDR2 reads YNNKEL (reference sequence). CDR3 coding DNA: TGTGCCAGCAGCCTCCACTCGTTGACAGCTAACTATGGCTACACCTTC. The encoded protein is CASSLHSLTANYGYTF.

The chain joins TRBV30 to TRBJ1-1; D unresolved. The CDR3 length is 15 residues. Germline loops: CDR1 GTSNPN, CDR2 SVGIG (reference sequence). V shed 3 bases and J shed 1 base, with 15 bases lying between them. The CDR3 nucleotides are TGTGCCTGGAGAACTGGTTCCGAGAGGAACACTGAAGCTTTCTTT. Translation gives CAWRTGSERNTEAFF.

As DNA, the CDR3 is TGTGCCAGCAGCCTAACCGGGGGACAGGGGTCTCTCGAGCAGTACTTC. Its translation is CASSLTGGQGSLEQYF. The V call is TRBV7-6, the J call TRBJ2-7; 10 nucleotides line up with TRBD1. Germline CDR1 is SGHVS and CDR2 is FNYEAQ. V was pared by 5 bases and J by 6 bases, with 13 bases of the junction left unmatched. The CDR3 loop spans 16 amino acids.

This rearrangement joins TRBV28 to TRBJ2-3; 9 positions agree with TRBD1. The CDR3 is made up of 14 amino acids. Per the germline V gene, CDR1 is MDHEN and CDR2 is SYDVKM. The junction had 11 bases not matched to a gene; V was cut back by 7 bases and J by 9 bases. The CDR3 is CASKWGTGQTTQYF. The DNA for the CDR3 is TGTGCCAGCAAATGGGGGACAGGGCAAACGACGCAGTATTTT. The variable domain in full, with the rest retrieved from reference TRBV28 and TRBJ2-3, is DVKVTQSSRYLVKRTGEKVFLECVQDMDHENMFWYRQDPGLGLRLIYFSYDVKMKEKGDIPEGYSVSREKKERFSLILESASTNQTSMYLCASKWGTGQTTQYFGPGTRLTVL.

The rearrangement links TRBV5-1 to TRBJ2-7, with 10 bases fitting TRBD2. The germline V gene encodes CDR1 SGHRS and CDR2 YFSETQ. Trimming cost V 0 bases and J 3 bases; bases outside gene matches: 6. The CDR3 runs to 16 residues. CDR3 sequence reads: CASSLAGIAGGYEQYF. The CDR3 DNA sequence: TGCGCCAGCAGCTTGGCCGGGATAGCGGGAGGCTACGAGCAGTACTTC.